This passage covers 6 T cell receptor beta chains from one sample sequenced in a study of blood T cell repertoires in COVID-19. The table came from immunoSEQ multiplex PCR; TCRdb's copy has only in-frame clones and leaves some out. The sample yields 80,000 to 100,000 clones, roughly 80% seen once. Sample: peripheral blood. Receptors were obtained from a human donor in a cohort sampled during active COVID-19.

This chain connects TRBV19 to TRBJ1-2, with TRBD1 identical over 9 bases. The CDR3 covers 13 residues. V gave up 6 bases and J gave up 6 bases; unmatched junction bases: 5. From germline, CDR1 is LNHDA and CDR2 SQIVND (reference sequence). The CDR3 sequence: CASRVTGGDGYTF. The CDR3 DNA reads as TGTGCCAGTAGGGTGACAGGGGGAGATGGCTACACCTTC.

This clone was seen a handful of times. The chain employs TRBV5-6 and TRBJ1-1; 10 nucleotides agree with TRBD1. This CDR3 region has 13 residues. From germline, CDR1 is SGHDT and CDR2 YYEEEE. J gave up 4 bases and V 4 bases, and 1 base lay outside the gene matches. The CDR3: CASSRDRGTEAFF. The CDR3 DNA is TGTGCCAGCAGCCGGGACAGGGGCACTGAAGCTTTCTTT.

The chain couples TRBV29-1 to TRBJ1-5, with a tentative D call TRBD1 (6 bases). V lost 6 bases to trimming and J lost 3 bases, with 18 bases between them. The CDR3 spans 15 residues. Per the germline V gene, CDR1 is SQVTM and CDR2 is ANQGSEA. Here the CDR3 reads CSVQSGGGDNQPQHF. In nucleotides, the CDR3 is TGCAGCGTCCAAAGCGGGGGCGGGGACAATCAGCCCCAGCATTTT.

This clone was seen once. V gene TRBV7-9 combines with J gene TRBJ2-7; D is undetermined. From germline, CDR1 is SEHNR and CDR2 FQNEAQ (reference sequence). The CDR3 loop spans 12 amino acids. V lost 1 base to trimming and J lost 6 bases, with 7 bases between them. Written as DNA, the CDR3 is TGTGCCAGCAGCTTAGAAGAGTCCGAGCAGTACTTC. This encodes CASSLEESEQYF. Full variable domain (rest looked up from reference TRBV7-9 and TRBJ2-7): DTGVSQNPRHKITKRGQNVTFRCDPISEHNRLYWYRQTLGQGPEFLTYFQNEAQLEKSRLLSDRFSAERPKGSFSTLEIQRTEQGDSAMYLCASSLEESEQYFGPGTRLTVT.

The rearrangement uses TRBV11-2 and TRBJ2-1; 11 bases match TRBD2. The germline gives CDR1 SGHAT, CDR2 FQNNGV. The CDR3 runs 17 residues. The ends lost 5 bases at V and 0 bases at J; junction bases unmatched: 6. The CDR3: CASSLLAGGSSYNEQFF. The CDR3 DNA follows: TGTGCCAGCAGCCTTCTAGCGGGGGGAAGCTCCTACAATGAGCAGTTCTTC. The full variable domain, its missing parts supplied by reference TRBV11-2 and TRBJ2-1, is EAGVAQSPRYKIIEKRQSVAFWCNPISGHATLYWYQQILGQGPKLLIQFQNNGVVDDSQLPKDRFSAERLKGVDSTLKIQPAKLEDSAVYLCASSLLAGGSSYNEQFFGPGTRLTVL.

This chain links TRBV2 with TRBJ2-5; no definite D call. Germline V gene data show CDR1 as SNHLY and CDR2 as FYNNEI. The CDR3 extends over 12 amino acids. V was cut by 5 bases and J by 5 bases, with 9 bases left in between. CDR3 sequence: CASSYQLETQYF. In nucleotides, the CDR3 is TGTGCCAGCAGTTATCAACTGGAGACCCAGTACTTC.